The TCR beta chain under discussion was sequenced for a study of OX40 agonist ivuxolimab in advanced cancers. Background for the entire study: Ivuxolimab was an agonistic, fully human IgG2 monoclonal antibody directed against OX40 (CD134), a costimulatory receptor. Intravenous ivuxolimab was administered to patients every 2 weeks at six dose levels: 0.01, 0.1, 0.3, 1.5, 3 and 10 mg/kg. Among the 52 dose-escalation patients, around 19 had hepatocellular carcinoma, approximately 15 melanoma, 9 renal cell carcinoma and 9 head and neck cancer. The dose-escalation cohort was roughly 80% male with a mean age of 60 years, ranging from roughly 23 to 85. Prior anti-PD-1, anti-PD-L1 or anti-CTLA-4 therapy was permitted, and approximately 40% of dose-escalation patients had received checkpoint inhibitors. Partial responses occurred in three dose-escalation patients, of whom one had hepatocellular carcinoma and two had cutaneous melanoma. Peripheral TCRbeta sequencing was intended to test whether TCR sequence diversity was altered and clonal T-cell expansion was caused by ivuxolimab. The paper reports the monotherapy dose-escalation portion (N ≈ 50 patients) of the phase I ivuxolimab trial. The full study reports these points: The antigen specificity of the clonally expanded peripheral T cells was not determined. Partial responders in the 0.1-3.0 mg/kg groups had among the lowest normalized peripheral clonal expansion, especially among CD8+ T cells. Low levels of normalized T-cell clonal expansion were also seen in some nonresponding patients. At doses of 0.1 to 3.0 mg/kg, clonal expansion of both CD4+ and CD8+ blood T cells was observed from baseline to week 6. After ivuxolimab, CD8+ T cells had more expanded clones than CD4+ T cells on average.

Genomic DNA was extracted from sorted cells for sequencing of the TCRbeta CDR3 region. The immunoSEQ Assay was used to sequence the TCRbeta CDR3 regions. Sourced from immuneACCESS, this table was stored by TCRdb with only in-frame sequences that have V and J called. A share of the clones is absent; for the studies checked, an unresolved V gene accounts for under half, and the remainder has no known explanation. The sample contains 55,000 to 80,000 clones, over 75% of them found a single time. The ten largest clones add up to 0.27% of the sample. Looking up the germline V gene (reference sequence) yields CDR1 SGHAT and CDR2 FQDESV. CDR3 length: 14 amino acids, cysteine to phenylalanine. Solely the CDR3 DNA is kept, with 42 bases framed from the first base. V loses 2 bases, J loses 2 bases, and the germline ends lie 8 bases apart. Regarding this clone: Its antigen is unknown. No quality values exist for individual bases; no much larger clone is one base distant.

The trial excluded patients who had a history of autoimmune disease or who were on systemic immunosuppression. Peripheral blood for TCR sequencing was drawn from every dose cohort at baseline, at cycle 4 day 1 and at cycle 7 day 1. Samples came from an open-label, multicenter, first-in-human phase I dose-escalation trial of ivuxolimab. Adults with locally advanced or metastatic head and neck squamous cell, hepatocellular, melanoma or renal cell carcinoma were enrolled in the trial. Before TCR sequencing, CD4+ T cells and CD8+ T cells from peripheral blood were sorted into separate populations. This receptor was obtained from an adult with an advanced solid tumor such as melanoma, head and neck, liver or kidney cancer. Sequences were derived from CD4+ or CD8+ T cells sorted from blood, sampled in a trial of the OX40 agonist ivuxolimab. The chain employs TRBV11-1 and TRBJ2-3; a confident D gene designation cannot be given. For the CDR3, the sequence is CASSLNGVTDTQYF. The sequenced DNA: TGTGCCAGCAGCTTAAACGGAGTCACAGATACGCAGTATTTT. The full variable domain, with segments outside the CDR3 supplied by the reference TRBV11-1 and TRBJ2-3 proteins, appears as EAEVAQSPRYKITEKSQAVAFWCDPISGHATLYWYRQILGQGPELLVQFQDESVVDDSQLPKDRFSAERLKGVDSTLKIQPAELGDSAMYLCASSLNGVTDTQYFGPGTRLTVL.